A selection of T cell receptor beta chains follows, all from one sample in a study of glioma-infiltrating T cells. TCRdb redid the calling of the multiplex PCR reads with MiXCR, one entry per CDR3 protein. The data contain 95,000 to 150,000 distinct CDR3 sequences, 20% to 25% of them singletons. Sequencing was done on a sample of glioma tissue, nonneoplastic brain tissue, or PBMCs (not recorded which). These receptor sequences come from a human donor with low-grade glioma or glioblastoma, undergoing nonglioma brain surgery, or in good health (not recorded which). CDR3s include the opening cysteine and the closing phenylalanine or tryptophan. A D gene is named only where the DNA matches it firmly. For some rows the clone size is stated as once, few or many, or as a class when expanded; others skip it.

V,J,D,size,CDR3,DNA
TRBV6-1,TRBJ2-3,-,many,CASHPIGGTQYF,TGTGCCAGCCACCCAATCGGGGGTACGCAGTATTTT
TRBV6-1,TRBJ1-5,TRBD1,many,CASSLTGSGPPQHF,TGTGCCAGCAGCTTGACAGGGAGTGGGCCGCCCCAGCATTTT
TRBV12-5,TRBJ2-1,-,many,CASGLGLTNGQFF,TGTGCTAGTGGTTTAGGTCTGACAAACGGGCAGTTCTTC
TRBV7-6,TRBJ2-1,TRBD2,many,CASSLGLAGSNEQFF,TGTGCCAGCAGCTTAGGACTAGCGGGAAGTAATGAGCAGTTCTTC
TRBV28,TRBJ2-7,TRBD1,many,CASSLVQGAREQYF,TGTGCCAGCAGTTTGGTACAGGGGGCGAGAGAGCAGTACTTC
TRBV6-1,TRBJ1-2,-,many,CASSELVVGHGYTF,TGTGCCAGCAGTGAATTAGTGGTCGGGCATGGCTACACCTTC
TRBV7-3,TRBJ2-3,-,many,CASSPMGLANTDTQYF,TGTGCCAGCAGCCCGATGGGACTCGCCAACACAGATACGCAGTATTTT
TRBV5-4,TRBJ2-7,-,many,CASSSGVGEQYF,TGTGCCAGCAGCTCAGGGGTTGGCGAGCAGTACTTC
TRBV7-9,TRBJ1-2,-,-,CASSSGSYGYTF,TGTGCCAGCAGCTCAGGGAGCTATGGCTACACCTTC
TRBV5-1,TRBJ2-3,-,-,CASLGQGTTDTQYF,TGCGCCAGCCTCGGGCAGGGGACTACAGATACGCAGTATTTT
TRBV4-1,TRBJ2-1,-,few,CASSQTPLGKDEQFF,TGCGCCAGCAGCCAAACACCACTAGGAAAGGATGAGCAGTTCTTC
TRBV5-1,TRBJ1-1,-,-,CASSLDHQNTEAFF,TGCGCCAGCAGCTTGGATCACCAAAACACTGAAGCCTTCTTT
TRBV3-1,TRBJ2-3,-,-,CASRRNYLITDTQYF,TGTGCCAGCAGACGGAACTACCTAATCACAGATACGCAGTATTTT
TRBV4-1,TRBJ2-1,-,many,CASSQGRGGSYNEQFF,TGCGCCAGCAGCCAAGGTCGCGGTGGTAGCTACAATGAGCAGTTCTTC
TRBV12-3/TRBV12-4,TRBJ1-6,-,few,CASSSGNNSPLHF,TGTGCCAGCAGTTCAGGGAATAATTCACCCCTCCACTTT
TRBV3-1,TRBJ2-7,-,many,CASSQDAQGWNEQYF,TGTGCCAGCAGCCAAGATGCACAGGGCTGGAACGAGCAGTACTTC
TRBV4-1,TRBJ2-1,TRBD2,many,CASSHASGRGYNEQFF,TGCGCCAGCAGCCACGCTAGCGGGAGAGGCTACAATGAGCAGTTCTTC
TRBV6-4,TRBJ1-1,-,many,CASSDPGRGEAFF,TGTGCCAGCAGTGACCCAGGGAGGGGCGAGGCTTTCTTT
TRBV11-1,TRBJ2-1,-,-,CASSPLGCGEQFF,TGTGCCAGCAGCCCGCTGGGATGTGGTGAGCAGTTCTTC
TRBV6-1,TRBJ1-1,TRBD1,many,CASRILQGTEAFF,TGTGCCAGCAGGATCTTACAGGGGACTGAAGCTTTCTTT
TRBV7-2,TRBJ1-1,-,many,CASSLVAWGGEAFF,TGTGCCAGCAGCTTAGTGGCGTGGGGCGGTGAAGCTTTCTTT
TRBV2,TRBJ2-7,-,many,CASKASAGISYEQYF,TGTGCCAGCAAGGCGTCGGCGGGAATATCCTACGAGCAGTACTTC
TRBV12-3/TRBV12-4,TRBJ2-2,-,few,CASSPGAYTGELFF,TGTGCCAGCAGTCCTGGGGCGTACACCGGGGAGCTGTTTTTT
TRBV30,TRBJ2-1,-,few,CAWSVSKYNEQFF,TGTGCCTGGAGTGTCTCAAAATACAATGAGCAGTTCTTC
TRBV7-2,TRBJ2-3,TRBD2,many,CATRLAGADTQYF,TGTGCCACCAGACTAGCGGGAGCAGATACGCAGTATTTT
TRBV6-1,TRBJ2-3,TRBD2,-,CASRPTGLAGDTQYF,TGTGCCAGCAGGCCCACCGGACTAGCGGGAGATACGCAGTATTTT
TRBV20-1,TRBJ1-2,-,many,CSAVPGNYGYTF,TGCAGTGCTGTCCCGGGAAACTATGGCTACACCTTC
TRBV4-1,TRBJ1-2,TRBD1,once,CASSQDRTGGPNYGYTF,TGCGCCAGCAGCCAAGATCGGACAGGGGGCCCTAACTATGGCTACACCTTC
TRBV5-1,TRBJ1-5,TRBD1,few,CASSLVPTGNNQPQHF,TGCGCCAGCAGCTTGGTCCCGACAGGGAACAATCAGCCCCAGCATTTT